Listed below are T cell receptor beta chains from one sample, sequenced in a study of patients with pleural tuberculosis. TCRdb reprocessed the reads with MiXCR, giving one entry per CDR3 protein. Of around 50,000 distinct CDR3 sequences in the sample, around 7% are singletons; the top ten hold 15% to 20%. Receptors originate from a human donor with pleural tuberculosis. Each CDR3 is given with its conserved first and last residue. A D gene is named only where the DNA matches it firmly. Part of the rows lack a size; the others show once, few, many or a class for expanded clones.

TRBJ2-7 | many | TRBD2 | TRBV3-1 | TGTGCCAGCAGCTACGGACTAGCGGGTACCTACGAGCAGTACTTC | CASSYGLAGTYEQYF
TRBJ1-5 | many | NA | TRBV11-1 | TGTGCCAGCAGCTTACAATGTACAGGCAATAATCAGCCCCAGCATTTT | CASSLQCTGNNQPQHF
TRBJ2-2 | many | NA | TRBV24-1 | TGTGCCACTAAAGACAGACGGAACACCGGGGAGCTGTTTTTT | CATKDRRNTGELFF
TRBJ1-1 | NA | TRBD1 | TRBV9 | TGTGCCAGCAGCGCTATCAGGGGGCCCACTGAAGCTTTCTTT | CASSAIRGPTEAFF
TRBJ1-3 | NA | NA | TRBV7-3 | TGTGCCAGCAGCTTAACGGATGGAGACACCATATATTTT | CASSLTDGDTIYF
TRBJ2-5 | few | NA | TRBV5-4 | TGTGCCAGCAGCTTGGTGGGAGGCCAAGAGACCCAGTACTTC | CASSLVGGQETQYF
TRBJ1-6 | many | NA | TRBV13 | TGTGCCAGCAGCCCCGGGACTTTGGAGAGCAATTCACCCCTCCACTTT | CASSPGTLESNSPLHF
TRBJ1-4 | few | NA | TRBV13 | TGTGCCAGCAGCTTTGGGGTCGGCGCCTCAGATGAAAAACTGTTTTTT | CASSFGVGASDEKLFF
TRBJ2-3 | many | NA | TRBV28 | TGTGCCAGCGCCTCATCAGATACGCAGTATTTT | CASASSDTQYF
TRBJ2-3 | many | NA | TRBV4-2 | TGTGCCAGCAGCCTAAGTTACCAAGATACGCAGTATTTT | CASSLSYQDTQYF
TRBJ1-1 | NA | NA | TRBV29-1 | TGCAGCGGGGGAAGTGGACGAGATACTGAAGCTTTCTTT | CSGGSGRDTEAFF
TRBJ2-5 | many | NA | TRBV11-1 | TGTGCCAGCAGCTTACTAGCCTCGTACCAAGAGACCCAGTACTTC | CASSLLASYQETQYF
TRBJ2-3 | NA | NA | TRBV2 | TGTGCCAGCAGTGAGGGACACAGCACAGATACGCAGTATTTT | CASSEGHSTDTQYF
TRBJ2-1 | many | NA | TRBV20-1 | TGCAGTGCGAAACTAGCTTATAATTCCTACAATGAGCAGTTCTTC | CSAKLAYNSYNEQFF
TRBJ2-7 | many | TRBD2 | TRBV20-1 | TGCAGTGCTAATAGCGGGGGGACATACGAGCAGTACTTC | CSANSGGTYEQYF
TRBJ2-5 | many | TRBD2 | TRBV20-1 | TGCAGTGCTAGAGTAGCGGGGGGCCAAGAGACCCAGTACTTC | CSARVAGGQETQYF
TRBJ2-5 | medium-sized | NA | TRBV20-1 | TGCAGTGCTGCTAACGGAGAGACCCAGTACTTC | CSAANGETQYF
TRBJ1-3 | many | NA | TRBV11-2 | TGTGCCAGCAGCTTACTCGGCGGGGCTGGAAACACCATATATTTT | CASSLLGGAGNTIYF
TRBJ1-3 | many | TRBD1 | TRBV20-1 | TGCAGTGCTAGAGATTTGGAACAGGGGTCGTCTGGAAACACCATATATTTT | CSARDLEQGSSGNTIYF
TRBJ2-6 | many | NA | TRBV2 | TGTGCCAGCAGTGAATTACTCTCTGGGGCCAACGTCCTGACTTTC | CASSELLSGANVLTF
TRBJ2-1 | many | NA | TRBV20-1 | TGCAGTGCTAGAGCTCCCACAGGGAGGAGCGCCTACAATGAGCAGTTCTTC | CSARAPTGRSAYNEQFF
TRBJ1-5 | many | NA | TRBV24-1 | TGTGCCACCAGTGATACCAATTCAGGGCTAGGGCAGCCCCAGCATTTT | CATSDTNSGLGQPQHF
TRBJ2-1 | many | TRBD1 | TRBV10-3 | TGTGCCGAGGGGGACAGTGCCTACAATGAGCAGTTCTTC | CAEGDSAYNEQFF
TRBJ1-1 | many | NA | TRBV13 | TGTGCCAGCAGCCCGAAGGGGCGAAAATCGAACACTGAAGCTTTCTTT | CASSPKGRKSNTEAFF
TRBJ2-7 | NA | NA | TRBV12-3/TRBV12-4 | TGTGCCAGCAGTCCGGACGGGGCCCCCGAGCAGTACTTC | CASSPDGAPEQYF
TRBJ1-2 | many | NA | TRBV19 | TGTGCCAGTAGCCAACAAGACTATGGCTACACCTTC | CASSQQDYGYTF
TRBJ1-2 | many | NA | TRBV19 | TGTGCCAGTACCCCGTCAGGATATGGCTACACCTTC | CASTPSGYGYTF
TRBJ1-1 | NA | NA | TRBV5-4 | TGTGCCAGCAGCTTGGCCGGGGGGCCAGGTGAAGCTTTCTTT | CASSLAGGPGEAFF
TRBJ1-1 | many | NA | TRBV28 | TGTGCCAGCAGTTTTTTGGACACTGAAGCTTTCTTT | CASSFLDTEAFF
TRBJ2-1 | many | NA | TRBV4-1 | TGCGCCAGCAGCCAACAGACTGGTAACAATGAGCAGTTCTTC | CASSQQTGNNEQFF
TRBJ1-4 | many | NA | TRBV4-1 | TGCGCCAGCAGCCCAACAGGGTCCCCTGAAAAACTGTTTTTT | CASSPTGSPEKLFF
TRBJ2-1 | many | NA | TRBV24-1 | TGTGCCACCAGTGATTCTAAGGGAGCGTACAATGAGCAGTTCTTC | CATSDSKGAYNEQFF
TRBJ2-3 | many | NA | TRBV20-1 | TGCAGTGGCCAGATCGCAGATACGCAGTATTTT | CSGQIADTQYF
TRBJ2-4 | many | TRBD1 | TRBV12-3/TRBV12-4 | TGTGCCAGCAGTAAACCGGGACAGGGAAACATTCAGTACTTC | CASSKPGQGNIQYF
TRBJ2-3 | few | NA | TRBV11-2 | TGTGCCAGCAGCTTGAGTACAAGGGACACAGATACGCAGTATTTT | CASSLSTRDTDTQYF
TRBJ1-4 | NA | NA | TRBV30 | TGTGCCTCGGCGAGCAATCCGAATGAAAAACTGTTTTTT | CASASNPNEKLFF
TRBJ2-7 | NA | NA | TRBV29-1 | TGCAGCGTGGAAGACAACTACGAGCAGTACTTC | CSVEDNYEQYF
TRBJ2-1 | many | TRBD2 | TRBV19 | TGTGCCAGTAGACCTAGCGGAAGCTCCTACAATGAGCAGTTCTTC | CASRPSGSSYNEQFF
TRBJ1-2 | many | NA | TRBV20-1 | TGCAGTGCTCAACCGCTCTATGGCTACACCTTC | CSAQPLYGYTF
TRBJ1-1 | many | NA | TRBV11-1 | TGTGCCAGCAGCCCCGGTTCGGCCGAAGCTTTCTTT | CASSPGSAEAFF
TRBJ2-1 | many | NA | TRBV11-2 | TGTGCCAGCAGCTTAGTCGCCCCTAGGTACAATGAGCAGTTCTTC | CASSLVAPRYNEQFF
TRBJ1-1 | few | TRBD1 | TRBV10-3 | TGTGCCATCAGTTCACAGGGGATGAACACTGAAGCTTTCTTT | CAISSQGMNTEAFF
TRBJ1-1 | many | NA | TRBV18 | TGTGCCAGCTCACCAAGACGAGGGACTGAAGCTTTCTTT | CASSPRRGTEAFF
TRBJ2-3 | NA | NA | TRBV29-1 | TGCAGCGTTGAAGATTGGCGTGACTCAGATACGCAGTATTTT | CSVEDWRDSDTQYF
TRBJ2-3 | NA | TRBD2 | TRBV7-3 | TGTGCCAGCAGCTTAAGAGGCGGTAGCGGGATTCCGGGAGATACGCAGTATTTT | CASSLRGGSGIPGDTQYF
TRBJ1-1 | many | NA | TRBV18 | TGTGCCAGCTCACCGCGGGGGGCGGGTTACACTGAAGCTTTCTTT | CASSPRGAGYTEAFF
TRBJ2-7 | many | NA | TRBV28 | TGTGCCAGCAGAACCTCCTACGAGCAGTACTTC | CASRTSYEQYF
TRBJ2-1 | many | NA | TRBV2 | TGTGCCCCCTTCGAACCGGGTCAGAATGAGCAGTTCTTC | CAPFEPGQNEQFF
TRBJ2-7 | many | NA | TRBV11-2 | TGTGCCAGCAGCTTAGGACTGAGCTCCTACGAGCAGTACTTC | CASSLGLSSYEQYF
TRBJ2-5 | NA | NA | TRBV7-3 | TGTGCCAGCAGCTCTGCAGGGTATGAGACCCAGTACTTC | CASSSAGYETQYF
TRBJ1-5 | many | NA | TRBV10-3 | TGTGCCATCAGTGAGTCGGCCGGGATCAATCAGCCCCAGCATTTT | CAISESAGINQPQHF
TRBJ2-7 | many | NA | TRBV25-1 | TGTGCCAGCAGCGAAGCCCTCGAGCAGTACTTC | CASSEALEQYF
TRBJ2-3 | many | TRBD2 | TRBV6-4 | TGTGCCAGCAGTGACATTCCGTTGGCGGGGGATGCCTCTGTGCAGTATTTT | CASSDIPLAGDASVQYF
TRBJ1-3 | few | TRBD1 | TRBV29-1 | TGCAGCGTTGAGCGGGACAGGGGAAACACCATATATTTT | CSVERDRGNTIYF
TRBJ2-7 | many | NA | TRBV27 | TGTGCCAGCAGTTTAGAGTCGAACATTTACGAGCAGTACTTC | CASSLESNIYEQYF
TRBJ1-1 | NA | NA | TRBV5-4 | TGTGCCAGCAGCTTGGAGCGAAGCAATGAAGCCCTCTTT | CASSLERSNEALF
TRBJ2-1 | few | TRBD2 | TRBV2 | TGTGCCAGCAGTGCCGGGACTAGCGGGTCGAATGAGCAGTTCTTC | CASSAGTSGSNEQFF
TRBJ1-1 | many | TRBD1 | TRBV19 | TGTGCCAGTAGGCTGCAGGGGGGGAACACTGAAGCTTTCTTT | CASRLQGGNTEAFF
TRBJ2-2 | many | NA | TRBV11-1 | TGTGCCAGCAGCTTAGACACCGGGGAGCTGTTTTTT | CASSLDTGELFF
TRBJ2-1 | many | NA | TRBV7-2 | TGTGCCAGCAGCTTAGGGAATTTTGGGTACAATGAGCAGTTCTTC | CASSLGNFGYNEQFF